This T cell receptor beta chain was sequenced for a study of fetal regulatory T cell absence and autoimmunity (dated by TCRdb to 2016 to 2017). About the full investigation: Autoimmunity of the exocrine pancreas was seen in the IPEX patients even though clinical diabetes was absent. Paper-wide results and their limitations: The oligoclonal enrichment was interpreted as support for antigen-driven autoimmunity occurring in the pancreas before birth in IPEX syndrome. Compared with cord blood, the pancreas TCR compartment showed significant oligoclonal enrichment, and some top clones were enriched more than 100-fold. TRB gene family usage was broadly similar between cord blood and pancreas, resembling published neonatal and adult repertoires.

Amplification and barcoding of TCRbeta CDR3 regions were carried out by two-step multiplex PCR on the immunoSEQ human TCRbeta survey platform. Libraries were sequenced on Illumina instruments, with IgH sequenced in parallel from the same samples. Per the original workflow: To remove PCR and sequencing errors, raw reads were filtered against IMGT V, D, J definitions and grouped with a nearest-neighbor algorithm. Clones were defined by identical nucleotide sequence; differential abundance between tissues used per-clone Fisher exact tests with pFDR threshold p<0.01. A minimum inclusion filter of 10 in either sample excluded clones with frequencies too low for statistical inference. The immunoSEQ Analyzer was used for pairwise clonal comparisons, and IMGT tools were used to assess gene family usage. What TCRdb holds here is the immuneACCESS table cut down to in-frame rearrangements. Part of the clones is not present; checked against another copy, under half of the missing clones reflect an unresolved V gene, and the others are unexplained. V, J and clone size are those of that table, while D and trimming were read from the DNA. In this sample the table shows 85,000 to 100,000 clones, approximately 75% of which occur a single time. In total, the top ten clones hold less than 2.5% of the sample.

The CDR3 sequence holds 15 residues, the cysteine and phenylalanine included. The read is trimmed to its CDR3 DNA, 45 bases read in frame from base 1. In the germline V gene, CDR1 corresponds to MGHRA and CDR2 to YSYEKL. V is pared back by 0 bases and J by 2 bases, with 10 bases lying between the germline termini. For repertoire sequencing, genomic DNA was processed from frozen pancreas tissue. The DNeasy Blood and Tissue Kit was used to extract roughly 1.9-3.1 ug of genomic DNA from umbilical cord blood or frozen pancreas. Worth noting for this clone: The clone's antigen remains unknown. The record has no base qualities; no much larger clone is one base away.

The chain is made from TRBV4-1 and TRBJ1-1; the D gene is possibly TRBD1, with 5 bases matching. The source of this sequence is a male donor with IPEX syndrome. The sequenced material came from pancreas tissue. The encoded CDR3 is CASSQDPGLNTEAFF. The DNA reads TGCGCCAGCAGCCAAGACCCAGGGCTAAACACTGAAGCTTTCTTT.